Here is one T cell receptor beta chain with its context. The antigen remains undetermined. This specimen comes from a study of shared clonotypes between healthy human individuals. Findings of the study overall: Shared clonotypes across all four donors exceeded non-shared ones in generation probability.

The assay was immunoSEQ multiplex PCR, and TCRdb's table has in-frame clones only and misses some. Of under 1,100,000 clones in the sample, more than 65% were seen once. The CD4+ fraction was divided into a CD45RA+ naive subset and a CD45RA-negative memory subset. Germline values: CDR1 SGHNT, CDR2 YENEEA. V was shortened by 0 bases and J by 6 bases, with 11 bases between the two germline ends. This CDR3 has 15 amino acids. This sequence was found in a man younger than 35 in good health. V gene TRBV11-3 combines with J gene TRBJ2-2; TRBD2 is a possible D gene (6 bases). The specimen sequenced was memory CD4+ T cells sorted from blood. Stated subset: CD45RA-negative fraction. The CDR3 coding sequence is TGTGCCAGCAGCTTAGACTTCGGGGACTCCGGGGAGCTGTTTTTT. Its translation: CASSLDFGDSGELFF.